These 24 T cell receptor beta chains were all obtained from the same sample, sequenced in a study of cytomegalovirus exposure and HLA in healthy donors. PCR used 60 Vbeta primers and 13 Jbeta primers. TCRdb's copy holds only in-frame clones and misses some; the assay was immunoSEQ multiplex PCR. The sample holds around 150,000 clones, 79% seen once. Sample: PBMCs. The receptors originated from a man in his fifties in good health and CMV-seropositive.

The chain joins TRBV6-1 to TRBJ2-7; the D gene is possibly TRBD2 (7 bases). The germline gives CDR1 MNHNS, CDR2 SASEGT. The V gene lost 4 bases and the J gene lost 0 bases, with 13 bases spanning the gap. This CDR3 has 15 amino acids. The CDR3 nucleotides read TGTGCCAGCAGTGGGGGTGGGGGGGCCTCCTACGAGCAGTACTTC. This translates into CASSGGGGASYEQYF.

On this clone: Other DNA sequences within the sample encode an identical CDR3. J is TRBJ1-2 and V is TRBV5-4; unclear D gene. This CDR3 is built from 13 residues. Trimming left V 1 base short and J 0 bases short, with 4 bases between. Germline lookup yields CDR1 SGHNT and CDR2 YYREEE (reference sequence). CDR3 DNA sequence: TGTGCCAGCAGCTTGACTGCTAACTATGGCTACACCTTC. Encoded protein: CASSLTANYGYTF. The full variable domain, completed using reference TRBV5-4 and TRBJ1-2, is ETGVTQSPTHLIKTRGQQVTLRCSSQSGHNTVSWYQQALGQGPQFIFQYYREEENGRGNFPPRFSGLQFPNYSSELNVNALELDDSALYLCASSLTANYGYTFGSGTRLTVV.

This clone was detected once. V and J are TRBV15 and TRBJ2-2; TRBD2 agrees at 10 bases. The germline gives CDR1 LNHNV, CDR2 YYDKDF (reference sequence). V was pared by 3 bases and J by 4 bases, with 8 bases of the junction left unmatched. The CDR3 has 17 residues. The CDR3 region has the DNA TGTGCCACCAGCAGGGAAAAAGGACTAGCGGCCACCGGGGAGCTGTTTTTT. Translated: CATSREKGLAATGELFF. Looking up the rest from reference TRBV15 and TRBJ2-2 gives the full variable domain: DAMVIQNPRYQVTQFGKPVTLSCSQTLNHNVMYWYQQKSSQAPKLLFHYYDKDFNNEADTPDNFQSRRPNTSFCFLDIRSPGLGDTAMYLCATSREKGLAATGELFFGEGSRLTVL.

This clone was seen more than once but under ten times. The J gene is TRBJ2-5, the V gene TRBV10-1; weak D call: TRBD1 (6 bases). This CDR3 has 15 residues. V lost 4 bases to trimming and J lost 0 bases, with 12 bases between them. CDR1 is WNHNN, CDR2 SYGVQD, per germline (reference sequence). CDR3 protein: CASSGDGQNQETQYF. The CDR3 nucleotides are TGCGCCAGCAGTGGGGATGGACAGAACCAAGAGACCCAGTACTTC.

V and J are TRBV10-3 and TRBJ2-3; D possibly corresponds to TRBD2 (6 bases). V shed 1 base and J shed 0 bases, with 14 bases lying between them. This CDR3 spans 17 amino acids. From germline, CDR1 is ENHRY and CDR2 SYGVKD. The CDR3: CAISEFDGGTSTDTQYF. The CDR3 DNA reads TGTGCCATCAGTGAGTTCGACGGAGGGACTAGCACAGATACGCAGTATTTT.

The V gene is TRBV2, the J gene TRBJ2-3, with TRBD2 as a possible D gene (7 bases). The CDR3 sequence is 15 residues long. Per the germline V gene, CDR1 is SNHLY and CDR2 is FYNNEI. Between the trimmed V and J ends, which lost 6 bases and 7 bases, there was a span of 20 bases. The CDR3 DNA sequence: TGTGCCAGCAGCCGACTAGCTGGGGGGGCATATACGCAGTATTTT. This translates into CASSRLAGGAYTQYF.

Of note for this clone: This CDR3 is also generated by other DNA sequences in the sample. The V and J genes are TRBV10-3 and TRBJ1-2; D unclear. V was shortened by 4 bases and J by 8 bases, with 14 bases between the two germline ends. This CDR3 has 13 residues. Germline lookup yields CDR1 ENHRY and CDR2 SYGVKD. The CDR3 protein is CAISADAPGGYTF. The DNA of the CDR3 is TGTGCCATCAGTGCGGATGCCCCCGGGGGCTACACCTTC.

This clone was seen a few times. The CDR3 DNA follows: TGTGCTAGTGGGGTGACGGGACAGCTGTCTGGAAACACCATATATTTT. Translated, it gives CASGVTGQLSGNTIYF. J is TRBJ1-3 and V is TRBV12-5; 7 bases fit TRBD1. Trimming took 6 bases from V and 1 from J; bases not matched to a gene: 9. This CDR3 contains 16 residues. Germline V CDR1 and CDR2: LGHNT, FRNRAP. Full variable domain (rest looked up from reference TRBV12-5 and TRBJ1-3): DARVTQTPRHKVTEMGQEVTMRCQPILGHNTVFWYRQTMMQGLELLAYFRNRAPLDDSGMPKDRFSAEMPDATLATLKIQPSEPRDSAVYFCASGVTGQLSGNTIYFGEGSWLTVV.

This chain links TRBV7-2 with TRBJ2-3, with 11 bases lining up with TRBD2. The junction had 5 bases not matched to a gene; V was cut back by 5 bases and J by 1 base. The CDR3 is 16 residues long. Germline assignment: CDR1 SGHTA and CDR2 FQGNSA. The CDR3 nucleotides read TGTGCCAGCAGCCCTACTAGCGGGGGAGGCACAGATACGCAGTATTTT. Amino acid sequence: CASSPTSGGGTDTQYF.

This chain connects TRBV19 to TRBJ2-7, with TRBD1 identical over 8 bases. The CDR3 contains 14 residues. Trimming removed 6 bases from V and 2 bases from J; junction bases left unmatched: 6. The V gene's germline CDR1 is LNHDA and CDR2 SQIVND (reference sequence). The CDR3, as DNA: TGTGCCAGTAGAGGACAGGGAGAAACCTACGAGCAGTACTTC. Translated, it gives CASRGQGETYEQYF.

The CDR3 reads CASSKLLGQQYEQYF. Written as DNA, the CDR3 is TGTGCCAGCAGCAAACTACTTGGACAGCAATACGAGCAGTACTTC. The rearrangement links TRBV4-2 to TRBJ2-7; D is perhaps TRBD1 (6 bases). This CDR3 spans 15 amino acids. V was pared by 5 bases and J by 4 bases, with 18 bases between. From germline, CDR1 is LGHNA and CDR2 YNFKEQ.

The chain couples TRBV2 to TRBJ2-1; 12 bases fit TRBD2. J was trimmed by 6 bases and V by 6 bases; bases with no gene match: 3. Germline CDR1 and CDR2: SNHLY and FYNNEI. The CDR3 sequence is 14 residues long. CDR3 in DNA: TGTGCCAGCAGCCGGACTAGCGGGACCAATGAGCAGTTCTTC. Residues: CASSRTSGTNEQFF.

J is TRBJ2-3 and V is TRBV7-3; tentatively, D is TRBD2 (6 bases). This CDR3 contains 15 residues. Trimming removed 5 bases from V and 2 bases from J, with 14 bases in between. CDR1 and CDR2 from the germline V gene are SGHTA and FQGTGA. For the CDR3, the DNA is TGTGCCAGCAGCCCGAAGGGACTTCCCACAGATACGCAGTATTTT. Encoded protein: CASSPKGLPTDTQYF.

This clone came up once. The V and J genes are TRBV7-9 and TRBJ2-7, with D hard to call. V was clipped by 3 bases and J by 7 bases, with 10 bases between them. Germline CDR1 SEHNR, CDR2 FQNEAQ (reference sequence). The CDR3 is 12 amino acids. CDR3 coding DNA: TGTGCCAGCAGCTTTCAATTCCAAGAGCAGTACTTC. Translation: CASSFQFQEQYF.

The chain links TRBV7-8 to TRBJ2-2; 8 bases line up with TRBD2. Trimming at V came to 5 bases and at J to 7 bases, leaving 21 bases not matched to a gene. This CDR3 is 19 amino acids long. Germline V CDR1 and CDR2: SGHVS, FQNEAQ. CDR3 nucleotide sequence: TGTGCCAGCAGCCTAAGGATAACTAGCGGAGGAAAACCGAGCGGGGAGCTGTTTTTT. Its translation: CASSLRITSGGKPSGELFF.

The chain recombines TRBV5-6 with TRBJ2-5; D ambiguous. CDR3 length equals 13 residues. The germline V gene encodes CDR1 SGHDT and CDR2 YYEEEE. Between the trimmed V and J ends, which lost 2 bases and 5 bases, there was a span of 10 bases. The DNA of the CDR3 is TGTGCCAGCAGCTTAACCGCCAGGGAGACCCAGTACTTC. This gives the protein CASSLTARETQYF.

The rearrangement joins TRBV4-1 to TRBJ2-6; 9 bases agree with TRBD2. CDR3 length: 19 amino acids. From germline, CDR1 is MGHRA and CDR2 YSYEKL. The V segment lost 4 bases and the J segment 0 bases; nucleotides outside the gene matches: 10. The CDR3 protein is CASSPIDSGGISGANVLTF. CDR3 in DNA: TGCGCCAGCAGCCCCATAGATAGCGGGGGAATCTCTGGGGCCAACGTCCTGACTTTC.

This chain links TRBV10-3 with TRBJ2-5, with D unresolved. The CDR3 runs 13 residues. Germline CDR1 is ENHRY and CDR2 is SYGVKD. Trimming cost V 6 bases and J 5 bases, with 13 bases left between them. This chain's CDR3 is CAIRVERLETQYF. In nucleotides, the CDR3 is TGTGCCATCAGGGTAGAGCGCCTTGAGACCCAGTACTTC.

V gene TRBV5-1 combines with J gene TRBJ1-6, with 10 bases aligning to TRBD1. Per germline, CDR1 SGHRS and CDR2 YFSETQ. V trimming: 4 bases; J trimming: 10 bases; junction bases outside the gene matches: 8. The CDR3 is 15 residues long. CDR3 nucleotide sequence: TGCGCCAGCAGCCGGGGACAGGGGCCTTCATCACCCCTCCACTTT. This translates into CASSRGQGPSSPLHF.

This rearrangement joins TRBV19 to TRBJ2-5; 9 nucleotides match TRBD1. Germline trimming cut 3 bases from V and 3 bases from J; bases unmatched to any gene: 14. Germline assignment: CDR1 LNHDA and CDR2 SQIVND (reference sequence). CDR3 length: 18 residues. Here the CDR3 reads CASSIWLGTGSWEETQYF. The CDR3 DNA follows: TGTGCCAGTAGTATTTGGCTAGGGACAGGGTCGTGGGAAGAGACCCAGTACTTC.

The chain employs TRBV6-5 and TRBJ2-2, with TRBD2 matching 7 bases. The J segment lost 0 bases and the V segment lost 7 bases, leaving 5 bases of the junction unmatched. The CDR3 extends over 15 amino acids. Per germline, CDR1 MNHEY and CDR2 SVGAGI. The CDR3 loop reads CASTRTRTNTGELFF. CDR3 in DNA: TGTGCCAGCACTAGGACTAGGACGAACACCGGGGAGCTGTTTTTT.

V usage is TRBV7-2 and J usage is TRBJ1-6; 9 bases align to TRBD1. CDR3 length: 13 residues. J was trimmed by 10 bases and V by 3 bases; bases with no gene match: 1. Germline loops: CDR1 SGHTA, CDR2 FQGNSA. CDR3 in amino acids: CASSFGTGSPLHF. The CDR3 nucleotides read TGTGCCAGCAGCTTTGGGACAGGGTCACCCCTCCACTTT.

The CDR3 is CASSLGADIETQYF. The DNA of the CDR3 is TGCGCCAGCAGCTTGGGCGCGGATATCGAGACCCAGTACTTC. The V gene is TRBV5-1, the J gene TRBJ2-5; D is unclear. The CDR3 covers 14 residues. The germline CDR1 and CDR2 sequences are SGHRS and YFSETQ. V was pared by 0 bases and J by 5 bases, with 11 bases between.

The genes are TRBV10-1 and TRBJ1-5; perhaps TRBD1 as D (6 bases). This CDR3 contains 13 residues. Germline assignment: CDR1 WNHNN and CDR2 SYGVQD (reference sequence). V gave up 6 bases and J gave up 5 bases, with 11 bases separating them. As DNA, the CDR3 is TGCGCCAGCAGCAGGGGTTGGGATCAGCCCCAGCATTTT. This encodes CASSRGWDQPQHF.